This T cell receptor beta chain was recovered during a study of cytomegalovirus exposure and HLA in healthy donors. About the study: T cells numbering about 180 million yielded some 100 million unique TCR beta sequences in an earlier analysis.

This PCR relied on a set of 60 Vbeta primers and 13 Jbeta primers. Repertoires were generated with immunoSEQ multiplex PCR, while TCRdb's copy carries only in-frame clones and drops some. The table records approximately 130,000 clones, 85% to 90% of them present only once. Points on this clone: The antigen is not known.

Overall study results and limits: Immune exposure was documented only through CMV serostatus. Researchers catalogued about 150 TCR beta chains as cytomegalovirus-associated.

This CDR3 spans 13 amino acids. Germline CDR1 SGHTA, CDR2 FQGNSA. The V and J ends lost 1 base and 5 bases respectively, with 8 bases between them. The V gene is TRBV7-2, the J gene TRBJ2-5, with D unresolved. Sequenced input: PBMCs. The sequence was obtained from a woman in her twenties or thirties in good health and CMV-seronegative. The CDR3 DNA is TGTGCCAGCAGCTTAGGTAGCCGGGAGACCCAGTACTTC. It translates to CASSLGSRETQYF.